This TCR beta chain originates from a study of patients and donors after allogeneic stem cell transplantation. V shed 4 bases and J shed 6 bases, with 13 bases lying between them. Per the germline V gene, CDR1 is DFQATT and CDR2 is SNEGSKA (reference sequence). CDR3 length: 13 amino acids. TCRdb independently ran MiXCR on the RT-PCR reads; one entry per CDR3 protein. The sample lists about 200,000 distinct CDR3 sequences, 38% seen once, with roughly 11% in the top ten. This chain links TRBV20-1 with TRBJ1-5; unclear D gene. The source is a human donor who was either an allogeneic HSCT recipient or a stem cell or donor lymphocyte infusion donor (not recorded which). It is not recorded whose cells these are; they may come from a transplant donor. Specimen: blood, either unsorted or a sorted T cell fraction (not recorded which). The CDR3 is CSAIRVQSQPQHF. The CDR3 nucleotides read TGCAGTGCTATTAGGGTCCAGAGTCAGCCCCAGCATTTT.